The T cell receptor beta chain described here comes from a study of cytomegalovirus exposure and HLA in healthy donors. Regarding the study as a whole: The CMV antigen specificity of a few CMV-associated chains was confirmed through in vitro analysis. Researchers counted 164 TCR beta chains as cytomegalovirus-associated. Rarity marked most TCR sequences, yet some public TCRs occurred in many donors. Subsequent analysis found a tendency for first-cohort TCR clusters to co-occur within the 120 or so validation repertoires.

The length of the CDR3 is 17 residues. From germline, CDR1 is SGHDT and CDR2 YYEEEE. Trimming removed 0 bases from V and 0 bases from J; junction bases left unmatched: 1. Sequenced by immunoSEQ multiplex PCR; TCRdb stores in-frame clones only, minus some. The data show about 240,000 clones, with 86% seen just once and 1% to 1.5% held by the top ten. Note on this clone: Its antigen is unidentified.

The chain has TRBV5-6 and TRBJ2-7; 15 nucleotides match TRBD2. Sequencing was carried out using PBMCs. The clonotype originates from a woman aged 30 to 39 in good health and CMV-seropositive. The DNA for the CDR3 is TGTGCCAGCAGCTTGGCGGGACTAGCGGGAGGCTCCTACGAGCAGTACTTC. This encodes CASSLAGLAGGSYEQYF.